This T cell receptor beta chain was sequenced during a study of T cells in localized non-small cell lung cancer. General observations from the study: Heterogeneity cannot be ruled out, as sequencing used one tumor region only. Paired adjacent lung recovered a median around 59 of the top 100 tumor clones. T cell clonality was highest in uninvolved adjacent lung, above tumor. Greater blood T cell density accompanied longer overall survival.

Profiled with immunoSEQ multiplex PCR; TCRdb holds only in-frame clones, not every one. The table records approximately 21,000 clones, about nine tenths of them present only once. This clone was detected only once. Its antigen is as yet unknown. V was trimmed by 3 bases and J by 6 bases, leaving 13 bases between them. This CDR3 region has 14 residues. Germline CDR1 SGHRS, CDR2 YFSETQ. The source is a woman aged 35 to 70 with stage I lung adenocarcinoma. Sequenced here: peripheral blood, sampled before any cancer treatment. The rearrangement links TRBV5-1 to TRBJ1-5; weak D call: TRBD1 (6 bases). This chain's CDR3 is CASSSEGGGQPQHF. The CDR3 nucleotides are TGCGCCAGCAGCTCCGAGGGGGGAGGTCAGCCCCAGCATTTT.